These 17 T cell receptor beta chains came from one sample sequenced in a study of identical twins. TCRdb called the 5' RACE reads again in MiXCR, with one record for every CDR3 protein. The sample lists 750,000 to 950,000 distinct CDR3 sequences, 9% to 15% occurring once. These sequences were also reported in another study, on yellow fever vaccine responses in identical twins.

Material: PBMCs. Source of these receptors: a woman aged 18-29 years in good health.

Only a few counts were recorded for this clonotype. The chain has TRBV27 and TRBJ2-7, with 9 bases aligning to TRBD1. Germline values: CDR1 MNHEY, CDR2 SMNVEV (reference sequence). Losses at the gene ends were 0 bases for V and 3 bases for J; bases not matched to a gene: 6. The CDR3 spans 16 residues. This CDR3 reads CASSLSGTGPYYEQYF. CDR3 nucleotide sequence: TGTGCCAGCAGTTTATCAGGGACAGGGCCTTACTACGAGCAGTACTTC.

This clonotype was counted a few times. The J gene is TRBJ1-1, the V gene TRBV5-1, with D maybe TRBD1 (5 bases). CDR1 SGHRS and CDR2 YFSETQ come from the germline V gene. The CDR3 consists of 16 residues. V was pared by 2 bases and J by 0 bases, with 14 bases between. The CDR3 DNA reads TGCGCCAGCAGCTTTGGAGACAGCCTCATGAACACTGAAGCTTTCTTT. This encodes CASSFGDSLMNTEAFF.

This clonotype was observed many times. The V and J genes are TRBV28 and TRBJ2-3; D could derive from TRBD1 or TRBD2 (7 bases each). CDR1 is MDHEN, CDR2 SYDVKM, per germline. Trimming cost V 7 bases and J 4 bases, with 15 bases left between them. The CDR3 runs 14 residues. The CDR3 DNA reads TGTGCCAGCACCTCAGGGGGGAGGGCAGATACGCAGTATTTT. Translation gives CASTSGGRADTQYF.

Comments on this clonotype: Because the CDR3 is missing its conserved closing phenylalanine or tryptophan, this is likely a read error. The V call is TRBV6-1, the J call TRBJ1-6; D perhaps matches TRBD1 (5 bases). V was cut by 7 bases and J by 11 bases, with 15 bases left in between. CDR3 size: 13 residues. Germline V lookup: CDR1 MNHNS, CDR2 SASEGT. CDR3 sequence (DNA): TGTGCCAGCACCCGCAGACGGGGGACACCCCTCCACCTT. This codes for CASTRRRGTPLHL.

The genes are TRBV10-1 and TRBJ2-1; D unclear. V lost 0 bases and J lost 6, with 6 bases in between. The CDR3 loop spans 13 amino acids. CDR1 and CDR2 from the germline V gene are WNHNN and SYGVQD (reference sequence). As DNA, the CDR3 is TGCGCCAGCAGTGAGTCAATCGCCAATGAGCAGTTCTTC. Translation: CASSESIANEQFF.

This rearrangement joins TRBV5-1 to TRBJ1-4; 7 bases map to TRBD1. J gave up 0 bases and V 4 bases, and 6 bases lay outside the gene matches. The CDR3 is made up of 16 amino acids. Germline values: CDR1 SGHRS, CDR2 YFSETQ. The CDR3 protein is CASSAGQPATNEKLFF. The CDR3 DNA is TGCGCCAGCAGCGCGGGACAGCCAGCAACTAATGAAAAACTGTTTTTT.

The chain couples TRBV27 to TRBJ1-1; the D gene is possibly TRBD1 (6 bases). Germline V gene sequence: CDR1 MNHEY, CDR2 SMNVEV (reference sequence). The CDR3 covers 15 residues. V lost 5 bases and J lost 0, with 13 bases in between. The CDR3 reads CASSQGLIMNTEAFF. The CDR3 DNA follows: TGTGCCAGCAGTCAGGGGTTAATTATGAACACTGAAGCTTTCTTT.

The chain is built from TRBV29-1 and TRBJ2-7; 14 bases align to TRBD2. Germline-derived CDR1 and CDR2 are SQVTM and ANQGSEA. This CDR3 comprises 17 residues. Losses at the gene ends were 7 bases for V and 3 bases for J; bases not matched to a gene: 14. CDR3 loop: CSAGTSGSEGRNYEQYF. DNA for the CDR3: TGCAGCGCAGGGACTAGCGGGAGCGAAGGGCGGAACTACGAGCAGTACTTC.

This clonotype was counted a few times. The rearrangement links TRBV7-9 to TRBJ2-5; D possibly corresponds to TRBD2 (6 bases). The germline V gene encodes CDR1 SEHNR and CDR2 FQNEAQ (reference sequence). The CDR3 covers 14 residues. Trimming shortened V by 5 bases and J by 3 bases, and 13 bases separated the two germline ends. CDR3 coding DNA: TGTGCCAGCAGCCCGGACTACAAAAAAGAGACCCAGTACTTC. Its protein is CASSPDYKKETQYF.

This clonotype was seen only a few times. The chain links TRBV3-1 to TRBJ2-5, with D maybe TRBD2 (5 bases). Per germline, CDR1 LGHDT and CDR2 YNNKEL (reference sequence). The CDR3 is 15 residues long. Trimming left V 1 base short and J 4 bases short, with 13 bases between. CDR3 sequence (DNA): TGTGCCAGCAGCCAAGGAATAGCACTAGGAGAGACCCAGTACTTC. Protein: CASSQGIALGETQYF.

This clonotype was seen repeatedly, ten times or more. V gene TRBV7-2 combines with J gene TRBJ2-2, with 7 bases identical to TRBD1. With V trimmed by 4 bases and J by 5 bases, 1 base remained unmatched. The CDR3 length is 13 residues. Germline CDR1 reads SGHTA; CDR2 reads FQGNSA. The CDR3 is CASSWGQTGELFF. In nucleotides, the CDR3 is TGTGCCAGCAGCTGGGGACAGACCGGGGAGCTGTTTTTT.

This rearrangement joins TRBV4-1 to TRBJ2-7; D is tentatively TRBD1 or TRBD2 (5 bases each). The germline V gene has CDR1 MGHRA and CDR2 YSYEKL. The CDR3 is 15 residues long. The V gene lost 3 bases and the J gene lost 2 bases, with 14 bases spanning the gap. The CDR3 DNA is TGCGCCAGCAGCCAGGAGAGTGGGGGAACCTACGAGCAGTACTTC. This sequence encodes CASSQESGGTYEQYF.

This clonotype occurred a few times. This rearrangement joins TRBV6-1 to TRBJ2-5; 8 bases map to TRBD2. Trimming at V came to 5 bases and at J to 3 bases, leaving 5 bases not matched to a gene. This CDR3 region has 14 residues. The V gene's germline CDR1 is MNHNS and CDR2 SASEGT. CDR3 sequence (DNA): TGTGCCAGCAGTCCCGGGACTAGAAAAGAGACCCAGTACTTC. Translating it yields CASSPGTRKETQYF.

This clonotype was counted between two and nine times. The chain has TRBV6-5 and TRBJ2-2, with D possibly being TRBD1 or TRBD2 (5 bases each). Trimming left V 4 bases short and J 2 bases short, with 14 bases between. Germline lookup yields CDR1 MNHEY and CDR2 SVGAGI. The CDR3 is 16 amino acids. The CDR3, as DNA: TGTGCCAGCAGTTCTAGGGACGCGGGCAACACCGGGGAGCTGTTTTTT. Translating gives CASSSRDAGNTGELFF.

This chain joins TRBV2 and TRBJ2-7; TRBD2 agrees at 7 bases. Germline V gives CDR1 SNHLY, CDR2 FYNNEI. CDR3 length: 14 amino acids. Trimming at V came to 7 bases and at J to 6 bases, leaving 12 bases not matched to a gene. The CDR3: CASIGASGPREQYF. In DNA form, the CDR3 reads TGTGCCAGCATCGGGGCTAGCGGCCCCCGCGAGCAGTACTTC.

V usage is TRBV20-1 and J usage is TRBJ1-1; TRBD1 might be the D (5 bases). The CDR3 covers 15 residues. Germline CDR1 and CDR2: DFQATT and SNEGSKA (reference sequence). V dropped 1 base and J dropped 0 bases, with 12 bases sitting between them. CDR3 coding DNA: TGCAGTGCTAGAGTGGGGGTCCAGCTGAACACTGAAGCTTTCTTT. It translates to CSARVGVQLNTEAFF.

This clonotype was seen a few times. The rearrangement joins TRBV5-4 to TRBJ2-1; 11 nucleotides match TRBD2. With V trimmed by 0 bases and J by 4 bases, 3 bases remained unmatched. This CDR3 spans 16 amino acids. Germline-derived CDR1 and CDR2 are SGHNT and YYREEE (reference sequence). CDR3 coding DNA: TGTGCCAGCAGCTTGGGCGGGACTAGCGGTTACAATGAGCAGTTCTTC. Its translation: CASSLGGTSGYNEQFF.